This T cell receptor (beta chain) was found in a study of T cells after yellow fever vaccination. The V end lost 5 bases, the J end lost 6 bases, and 10 bases lay between the germline ends. This CDR3 region has 11 residues. Germline CDR1 and CDR2: GTSNPN and SVGIG (reference sequence). TCRdb re-derived calls from the 5' RACE reads in MiXCR, one entry per CDR3 protein. The table has around 250,000 distinct CDR3 sequences, less than 9% seen once. The clonotype was recovered from a man aged 25-45 years who received the YFV17D yellow fever vaccine. The sample consisted of CD4+ T cells sorted from PBMCs, taken 15 days after the yellow fever booster vaccination. V and J are TRBV30 and TRBJ1-1, with D tentatively TRBD1 (5 bases). The CDR3 sequence is CAWGRGSEAFF. CDR3 bases: TGTGCCTGGGGCCGGGGGTCTGAAGCTTTCTTT.